The 28 T cell receptor beta chains presented below share a single source sample, sequenced in a study of blood T cell repertoires in COVID-19. Method: immunoSEQ multiplex PCR; TCRdb's copy keeps in-frame clones and lacks some. The sample has about 200,000 clones; 80% are singletons. The sequenced material came from PBMCs or T cells enriched from blood (not recorded which). The receptor set was obtained from a woman in her 40s with acute COVID-19.

The chain couples TRBV27 to TRBJ2-2, with D possibly TRBD2 on 6 matching bases. In germline, CDR1 is MNHEY, CDR2 SMNVEV (reference sequence). This CDR3 is built from 15 residues. Trimming removed 2 bases from V and 0 bases from J, with 7 bases in between. CDR3 protein: CASSLRGSNTGELFF. DNA for the CDR3: TGTGCCAGCAGTTTACGGGGGTCGAACACCGGGGAGCTGTTTTTT.

V usage is TRBV7-9 and J usage is TRBJ2-3; 14 bases align to TRBD2. From germline, CDR1 is SEHNR and CDR2 FQNEAQ (reference sequence). V lost 6 bases and J lost 4; bases outside the gene matches: 9. The CDR3 has 17 amino acids. The CDR3 protein is CASSAWGLAGVADTQYF. Written as DNA, the CDR3 is TGTGCCAGCAGTGCTTGGGGACTAGCGGGAGTTGCAGATACGCAGTATTTT.

This chain uses TRBV9 with TRBJ2-7; D perhaps matches TRBD2 (6 bases). The CDR3 is made up of 15 amino acids. V gave up 4 bases and J gave up 0 bases, with 14 bases separating them. CDR1 is SGDLS, CDR2 YYNGEE, per germline. The chain's CDR3 is CASSPSLGLSYEQYF. CDR3 sequence (DNA): TGTGCCAGCAGCCCATCGTTGGGACTCTCCTACGAGCAGTACTTC.

This rearrangement joins TRBV3-1 (or the pseudogene TRBV3-2) to TRBJ2-1, with D hard to call. CDR1 and CDR2 (germline): LGHDT, YNNKEL (reference sequence). With 0 bases removed from V and 7 bases from J, the gap between germline ends came to 7 bases. This CDR3 is 13 amino acids long. The CDR3 DNA reads TGTGCCAGCAGCCAAGATCTCAGGAATGAGCAGTTCTTC. Translated: CASSQDLRNEQFF.

This chain joins TRBV3-1 (or the pseudogene TRBV3-2) and TRBJ1-1; D is ambiguous. V lost 0 bases and J 1 base, leaving 6 bases between the germline ends. Germline assignment: CDR1 LGHDT and CDR2 YNNKEL (reference sequence). The CDR3 length is 14 residues. CDR3 protein: CASSQDIRNTEAFF. As DNA, the CDR3 is TGTGCCAGCAGCCAAGATATCAGGAACACTGAAGCTTTCTTT.

This chain links TRBV3-1 (or the pseudogene TRBV3-2) with TRBJ2-6; TRBD1 matches at 7 bases. The CDR3 runs 18 residues. Germline values: CDR1 LGHDT, CDR2 YNNKEL (reference sequence). V was pared by 5 bases and J by 0 bases, with 10 bases of the junction left unmatched. As DNA, the CDR3 is TGTGCCAGCAGCACCCGACAGGGCCTACCCTCTGGGGCCAACGTCCTGACTTTC. Its translation: CASSTRQGLPSGANVLTF.

V gene TRBV9 combines with J gene TRBJ1-3; D call uncertain. Trimming removed 3 bases from V and 8 bases from J, with 15 bases in between. The germline V gene has CDR1 SGDLS and CDR2 YYNGEE. There are 14 residues in the CDR3. Here the CDR3 reads CASSAGPSGDTIYF. CDR3 in DNA: TGTGCCAGCAGCGCCGGCCCGTCCGGGGACACCATATATTTT.

The chain is built from TRBV14 and TRBJ2-1; possibly TRBD2 for D (5 bases). Between the trimmed V and J ends, which lost 3 bases and 0 bases, there was a span of 6 bases. The CDR3 spans 14 residues. Germline V lookup: CDR1 SGHDN, CDR2 FVKESK. CDR3 amino acids: CASSHGVSYNEQFF. CDR3 in DNA: TGTGCCAGCAGCCACGGGGTCTCCTACAATGAGCAGTTCTTC.

The chain has TRBV10-3 and TRBJ1-3, with D possibly matching TRBD1 (6 bases). Germline V lookup: CDR1 ENHRY, CDR2 SYGVKD. The CDR3 runs to 17 residues. V gave up 6 bases and J gave up 0 bases, with 18 bases separating them. This CDR3 is CAIRLRLGQLSGNTIYF. In DNA, the CDR3 is TGTGCCATCAGATTACGACTCGGACAGCTCTCTGGAAACACCATATATTTT.

The chain combines TRBV30 with TRBJ2-1, with D unclear. Germline lookup yields CDR1 GTSNPN and CDR2 SVGIG (reference sequence). The germline V and J ends were trimmed by 3 bases and 7 bases, with 10 bases remaining between them. The CDR3 sequence is 12 residues long. The CDR3 loop is CAWSIDWNEQFF. For the CDR3, the DNA is TGTGCCTGGAGCATTGACTGGAATGAGCAGTTCTTC. The entire variable domain, with the rest obtained from reference TRBV30 and TRBJ2-1, is as follows: SQTIHQWPATLVQPVGSPLSLECTVEGTSNPNLYWYRQAAGRGLQLLFYSVGIGQISSEVPQNLSASRPQDRQFILSSKKLLLSDSGFYLCAWSIDWNEQFFGPGTRLTVL.

This clone was counted a single time. This CDR3 is CASSGSRGSGNTIYF. CDR3 bases: TGTGCCAGCAGTGGGTCTCGGGGATCTGGAAACACCATATATTTT. The rearrangement links TRBV6-6 to TRBJ1-3, with unresolved D. CDR3 length equals 15 residues. CDR1 is MNHNY, CDR2 SVGAGI, per germline (reference sequence). Trimming took 5 bases from V and 1 from J, leaving 12 bases between them.

This chain links TRBV29-1 with TRBJ1-2; D perhaps matches TRBD1 (5 bases). Per the germline V gene, CDR1 is SQVTM and CDR2 is ANQGSEA. CDR3 length: 11 residues. V was trimmed by 4 bases and J by 9 bases, leaving 12 bases between them. CDR3: CSVVSGTRYTF. The CDR3, as DNA: TGCAGCGTTGTATCCGGGACTCGCTACACCTTC.

This chain links TRBV19 with TRBJ2-3; 8 bases match TRBD1. The junction had 8 bases not matched to a gene; V was cut back by 1 base and J by 2 bases. Germline loops: CDR1 LNHDA, CDR2 SQIVND (reference sequence). This CDR3 region has 17 residues. CDR3 in amino acids: CASSIGFQTGATDTQYF. In nucleotides, the CDR3 is TGTGCCAGTAGTATAGGTTTCCAGACAGGGGCCACAGATACGCAGTATTTT.

V gene TRBV30 combines with J gene TRBJ1-5, with no clear D. There are 13 residues in the CDR3. Trimming left V 2 bases short and J 3 bases short, with 8 bases between. CDR1 is GTSNPN, CDR2 SVGIG, per germline (reference sequence). CDR3 sequence (DNA): TGTGCCTGGAGTACTGAGGCCAATCAGCCCCAGCATTTT. It is translated as CAWSTEANQPQHF.

The chain uses TRBV29-1 and TRBJ1-1; 7 bases are a match to TRBD1. This CDR3 is built from 14 residues. CDR1 SQVTM and CDR2 ANQGSEA come from the germline V gene. Unmatched junction bases numbered 13, after V lost 8 bases and J lost 4 bases. CDR3 region: CSSSNRGLGTEAFF. DNA for the CDR3: TGCAGCTCCTCAAACAGGGGATTGGGCACTGAAGCTTTCTTT. Combining the CDR3 with reference TRBV29-1 and TRBJ1-1 gives the whole variable domain SAVISQKPSRDICQRGTSLTIQCQVDSQVTMMFWYRQQPGQSLTLIATANQGSEATYESGFVIDKFPISRPNLTFSTLTVSNMSPEDSSIYLCSSSNRGLGTEAFFGQGTRLTVV.

This chain joins TRBV28 and TRBJ2-2; D ambiguous. The ends were cut back, 3 bases at V and 1 base at J, with 15 bases in the middle. The CDR3 length is 17 residues. The germline V gene encodes CDR1 MDHEN and CDR2 SYDVKM. CDR3 sequence: CASSFHVVRLNTGELFF. CDR3 sequence (DNA): TGTGCCAGCAGTTTTCACGTCGTCAGGTTGAACACCGGGGAGCTGTTTTTT. The entire variable domain, with the rest obtained from reference TRBV28 and TRBJ2-2, is as follows: DVKVTQSSRYLVKRTGEKVFLECVQDMDHENMFWYRQDPGLGLRLIYFSYDVKMKEKGDIPEGYSVSREKKERFSLILESASTNQTSMYLCASSFHVVRLNTGELFFGEGSRLTVL.

This clone was seen a handful of times. V and J are TRBV5-1 and TRBJ1-5; 9 bases match TRBD1. The ends lost 4 bases at V and 4 bases at J; junction bases unmatched: 6. Germline-derived CDR1 and CDR2 are SGHRS and YFSETQ. The CDR3 spans 15 residues. CDR3: CASSHDGTGNQPQHF. The CDR3 bases are TGCGCCAGCAGCCACGATGGGACAGGGAATCAGCCCCAGCATTTT.

V and J are TRBV10-3 and TRBJ1-5; TRBD1 matches 9 bases. The ends lost 10 bases at V and 2 bases at J; junction bases unmatched: 6. This CDR3 is built from 14 residues. Germline values: CDR1 ENHRY, CDR2 SYGVKD. CDR3 amino acids: CATGQGQGNQPQHF. CDR3 nucleotides: TGTGCCACCGGACAGGGGCAGGGCAATCAGCCCCAGCATTTT.

J is TRBJ2-7 and V is TRBV29-1; a possible D gene is TRBD1 (5 bases). V lost 7 bases and J 0 bases, leaving 10 bases between the germline ends. CDR1 SQVTM and CDR2 ANQGSEA come from the germline V gene. This CDR3 is 12 amino acids long. This CDR3 reads CSAKGASYEQYF. The CDR3 region has the DNA TGCAGCGCCAAAGGGGCCTCCTACGAGCAGTACTTC.

The V and J genes are TRBV6-5 and TRBJ2-1, with TRBD2 as a possible D gene (5 bases). CDR3 size: 12 residues. V lost 2 bases and J 10 bases, leaving 9 bases between the germline ends. CDR1 and CDR2 (germline): MNHEY, SVGAGI. The DNA of the CDR3 is TGTGCCAGCAGTTACAGAGGAGGCGAGCAGTTCTTC. Translated: CASSYRGGEQFF.

The chain couples TRBV5-1 to TRBJ1-4; D is perhaps TRBD1 (5 bases). The CDR3 is 18 amino acids. Germline loops: CDR1 SGHRS, CDR2 YFSETQ. V gave up 4 bases and J gave up 3 bases, with 22 bases separating them. The CDR3 reads CASSKTRDSTRANEKLFF. The CDR3 nucleotides read TGCGCCAGCAGCAAAACCCGGGACTCCACAAGGGCTAATGAAAAACTGTTTTTT.

This chain uses TRBV19 with TRBJ1-1; 7 bases match TRBD1. The germline CDR1 and CDR2 sequences are LNHDA and SQIVND (reference sequence). Trimming cost V 6 bases and J 4 bases; bases outside gene matches: 8. The CDR3 runs to 14 residues. CDR3 loop: CASRTQGGRTEAFF. CDR3 DNA: TGTGCCAGTAGGACTCAGGGGGGTCGCACTGAAGCTTTCTTT.

The gene calls are TRBV7-2 and TRBJ1-3; no clear D gene. Germline V gene lookup returns CDR1 SGHTA and CDR2 FQGNSA. This CDR3 region has 13 residues. The germline V and J ends were trimmed by 6 bases and 2 bases, with 8 bases remaining between them. The CDR3 nucleotides read TGTGCCAGCAGTCACAGCCCTGGAAACACCATATATTTT. Its protein is CASSHSPGNTIYF. Supplemented by reference TRBV7-2 and TRBJ1-3, the full variable domain reads GAGVSQSPSNKVTEKGKDVELRCDPISGHTALYWYRQSLGQGLEFLIYFQGNSAPDKSGLPSDRFSAERTGGSVSTLTIQRTQQEDSAVYLCASSHSPGNTIYFGEGSWLTVV.

The CDR3 spells CASSHRSRQTETQYF. For the CDR3, the DNA is TGTGCCAGCAGTCACCGGAGTAGGCAGACAGAGACCCAGTACTTC. The V call is TRBV2, the J call TRBJ2-5; D not resolved. V lost 5 bases to trimming and J lost 4 bases, with 17 bases between them. CDR1 and CDR2 from the germline V gene are SNHLY and FYNNEI. The CDR3 totals 15 residues.

V is TRBV2 and J is TRBJ1-2, with 7 bases matching TRBD1. V dropped 7 bases and J dropped 3; count of bases not matched to a gene: 5. Germline V gives CDR1 SNHLY, CDR2 FYNNEI. The CDR3 has 13 amino acids. The CDR3 DNA reads as TGTGCCAGCAAACCAGGGGGAGACTATGGCTACACCTTC. This translates into CASKPGGDYGYTF.

The chain uses TRBV6-5 and TRBJ1-6, with D hard to call. The V end was cut by 2 bases, the J end by 18 bases, with 17 bases between. CDR3 length equals 13 residues. In germline, CDR1 is MNHEY, CDR2 SVGAGI. The chain's CDR3 is CASSYESGGQNHF. CDR3 sequence (DNA): TGTGCCAGCAGTTACGAGTCGGGAGGTCAAAACCACTTT.

CDR3 DNA: TGTGCCAGCAGTCTTGACACGTCCTATGGCTACACCTTC. Residues: CASSLDTSYGYTF. This chain links TRBV6-5 with TRBJ1-2; D gene unclear. CDR3 length equals 13 residues. V was trimmed by 5 bases and J by 4 bases, leaving 11 bases between them. Germline CDR1 reads MNHEY; CDR2 reads SVGAGI.

The chain joins TRBV6-5 to TRBJ1-2; D remains unclear. CDR1 and CDR2 from the germline V gene are MNHEY and SVGAGI. This CDR3 is built from 11 residues. V was shortened by 7 bases and J by 2 bases, with 5 bases between the two germline ends. The CDR3 DNA follows: TGTGCCAGCACCGAGAACTATGGCTACACCTTC. Amino acid sequence: CASTENYGYTF.